This passage covers 10 T cell receptor beta chains from one sample sequenced in a study of Graves' ophthalmopathy and Graves' hyperthyroidism. From RNA, the CDR3 regions of TCR beta chains were amplified and sequenced. First-round RT-PCR employed HTBI primers, with a second-round multiplex PCR after it. TCRdb re-derived calls from the multiplex PCR reads in MiXCR, one entry per CDR3 protein. The sample contains roughly 700,000 distinct CDR3 sequences, around 40% of which appear only once. The sequenced sample consisted of peripheral blood. Receptors originate from an adult man with Graves' ophthalmopathy.

This clonotype showed up just a few times. The chain carries TRBV6-5 and TRBJ1-5; D not certain. Trimming shortened V by 6 bases and J by 5 bases, and 5 bases separated the two germline ends. CDR3 length: 11 amino acids. The germline CDR1 and CDR2 sequences are MNHEY and SVGAGI. DNA of the CDR3: TGTGCCAGCAGGAATTATCAGCCCCAGCATTTT. This sequence encodes CASRNYQPQHF.

There are a few counts of this clonotype. This sequence joins TRBV20-1 and TRBJ1-2; no reliable D call. In germline, CDR1 is DFQATT, CDR2 SNEGSKA (reference sequence). The CDR3 totals 14 residues. Trimming shortened V by 3 bases and J by 2 bases, and 13 bases separated the two germline ends. CDR3 in amino acids: CSASHLGLNYGYTF. In nucleotides, the CDR3 is TGCAGTGCTAGCCACCTGGGATTGAACTATGGCTACACCTTC.

This clonotype was found many times. The chain links TRBV12-3 or TRBV12-4 to TRBJ1-2; D may be TRBD1 (6 bases). The CDR3 sequence is 14 residues long. V lost 7 bases to trimming and J lost 7 bases, with 19 bases between them. The CDR3 here is CASTQVGGRGGYTF. The CDR3 bases are TGTGCCAGCACCCAAGTCGGGGGGCGCGGTGGCTACACCTTC.

The chain is built from TRBV7-9 and TRBJ2-2; D could derive from TRBD1 or TRBD2 (5 bases each). This CDR3 comprises 16 residues. Trimming stripped 5 bases from V and 4 bases from J, with 17 bases between. Germline V gene data show CDR1 as SEHNR and CDR2 as FQNEAQ (reference sequence). CDR3 loop: CASSQTRDPLTGELFF. The CDR3 region has the DNA TGTGCCAGCAGCCAAACGAGGGACCCCCTCACCGGGGAGCTGTTTTTT.

The chain couples TRBV11-2 to TRBJ2-5, with 10 nucleotides matching TRBD2. V was clipped by 2 bases and J by 3 bases; unmatched bases: 3. This CDR3 has 15 amino acids. The germline gives CDR1 SGHAT, CDR2 FQNNGV. CDR3 loop: CASSLRAGGEETQYF. The CDR3 region has the DNA TGTGCCAGCAGCTTACGAGCGGGAGGGGAAGAGACCCAGTACTTC.

This clonotype was detected only a few times. The CDR3 nucleotides are TGTGCCAGCAGTTACGGTATTGGCACCGGGGAGCTGTTTTTT. It is translated as CASSYGIGTGELFF. The chain has TRBV6-5 and TRBJ2-2; unclear D gene. With 2 bases removed from V and 4 bases from J, the gap between germline ends came to 8 bases. The CDR3 contains 14 residues. Germline V CDR1 and CDR2: MNHEY, SVGAGI.

The J gene is TRBJ1-2, the V gene TRBV25-1, with D hard to call. CDR1 and CDR2 (germline): MGHDK, SYGVNS. The CDR3 runs to 14 residues. V lost 5 bases to trimming and J lost 5 bases, with 15 bases between them. CDR3 residues: CASSLSGRGYGYTF. CDR3 DNA sequence: TGTGCCAGCAGTTTAAGTGGACGCGGTTATGGCTACACCTTC.

This clonotype occurred a few times. At one boundary the junction diverges from the germline segment, which might be a read error. The genes are TRBV10-1 and TRBJ1-3; D not certain. The germline V gene encodes CDR1 WNHNN and CDR2 SYGVQD (reference sequence). This CDR3 is built from 14 residues. The CDR3 reads CASSDGSSGTTIYF. CDR3 bases: TGCGCCAGTTCGGACGGTAGCTCTGGAACCACCATATATTTT.

The sample holds many counts of this clonotype. The J gene is TRBJ1-2, the V gene TRBV20-1; D remains ambiguous. CDR1 is DFQATT and CDR2 is SNEGSKA in the germline V gene (reference sequence). The CDR3 totals 13 residues. Trimming pared 3 bases from V and 4 bases from J, leaving 12 bases between. The CDR3: CSASWRAVYGYTF. CDR3 in DNA: TGCAGTGCTAGTTGGCGTGCCGTCTATGGCTACACCTTC.

This clonotype was found many times. The gene calls are TRBV29-1 and TRBJ1-3; 10 positions agree with TRBD1. Germline CDR1 and CDR2: SQVTM and ANQGSEA. This CDR3 is 16 amino acids long. The V and J ends lost 0 bases and 4 bases, in that order; junction bases with no gene match: 6. The CDR3 loop reads CSVEDGDRGLGNTIYF. As DNA, the CDR3 is TGCAGCGTTGAAGACGGGGACAGGGGATTGGGAAACACCATATATTTT.